The 9 T cell receptor beta chains reported below all come from one sample, sequenced in a study of blood T cell repertoires in COVID-19. TCRdb's table, derived via immunoSEQ multiplex PCR, lists solely in-frame clones and lacks some. In the table there are 64,000 or so clones, under 95% of which are singletons. Sequences were obtained from peripheral blood. The receptors were gathered from a human donor in a cohort sampled during active COVID-19.

This chain connects TRBV7-2 to TRBJ2-3, with D hard to call. The CDR3 spans 13 residues. V shed 4 bases and J shed 6 bases, with 11 bases lying between them. Germline CDR1 reads SGHTA; CDR2 reads FQGNSA. The CDR3 reads CASSSPLLDTQYF. The CDR3 DNA sequence: TGTGCCAGCAGCTCACCACTCTTGGATACGCAGTATTTT.

The gene calls are TRBV19 and TRBJ2-7, with 8 positions matching TRBD2. Germline CDR1 and CDR2: LNHDA and SQIVND (reference sequence). The CDR3 runs 14 residues. J lost 1 base, V lost 7 bases, and 6 bases had no gene match. The chain's CDR3 is CASKEQRGSYEQYF. The CDR3 DNA sequence: TGTGCCAGTAAGGAACAGCGGGGGTCCTACGAGCAGTACTTC. The whole variable domain, remainder taken from reference TRBV19 and TRBJ2-7, is DGGITQSPKYLFRKEGQNVTLSCEQNLNHDAMYWYRQDPGQGLRLIYYSQIVNDFQKGDIAEGYSVSREKKESFPLTVTSAQKNPTAFYLCASKEQRGSYEQYFGPGTRLTVT.

This clone has more than one count but fewer than ten. The chain combines TRBV6-2 or TRBV6-3 with TRBJ2-2; 8 nucleotides agree with TRBD2. The junction had 11 bases not matched to a gene; V was cut back by 5 bases and J by 3 bases. CDR1 and CDR2 (germline): MNHEY, SVGEGT. There are 17 residues in the CDR3. Here the CDR3 reads CASSPTALAGYTGELFF. In DNA form, the CDR3 reads TGTGCCAGCAGTCCGACAGCGTTAGCGGGGTACACCGGGGAGCTGTTTTTT.

The chain recombines TRBV27 with TRBJ2-2; TRBD2 might be the D (6 bases). V was shortened by 1 base and J by 6 bases, with 15 bases between the two germline ends. This CDR3 is built from 16 residues. CDR1 is MNHEY, CDR2 SMNVEV, per germline (reference sequence). The CDR3 region has the DNA TGTGCCAGCAGTTTATATCCCGCCGGGGGAGCCGGGGAGCTGTTTTTT. This encodes CASSLYPAGGAGELFF.

This clone showed up just once. This chain connects TRBV19 to TRBJ2-5, with TRBD2 matching over 8 bases. V lost 5 bases, J lost 2 bases, and 10 bases stayed unmatched. The germline V gene has CDR1 LNHDA and CDR2 SQIVND (reference sequence). There are 16 residues in the CDR3. CDR3 DNA: TGTGCCAGTAGTTCTACCGGGGGGGAGGGACAAGAGACCCAGTACTTC. It encodes CASSSTGGEGQETQYF.

V and J are TRBV5-8 and TRBJ2-7; 10 nucleotides match TRBD1. Germline CDR1 SGHTS, CDR2 YDEGEE. The ends lost 5 bases at V and 11 bases at J; junction bases unmatched: 10. This CDR3 spans 13 amino acids. The CDR3 sequence: CASRVTGGQKEYF. The CDR3 DNA is TGTGCCAGCAGGGTGACAGGGGGCCAGAAGGAGTACTTC. Full variable domain (outside the CDR3, taken from reference TRBV5-8 and TRBJ2-7): EAGVTQSPTHLIKTRGQQATLRCSPISGHTSVYWYQQALGLGLQFLLWYDEGEERNRGNFPPRFSGRQFPNYSSELNVNALELEDSALYLCASRVTGGQKEYFGPGTRLTVT.

This chain uses TRBV29-1 with TRBJ1-5; possibly TRBD1 for D (6 bases). V lost 7 bases, J lost 0 bases, and 10 bases lay in between. The CDR3 totals 13 residues. Germline CDR1 reads SQVTM; CDR2 reads ANQGSEA. CDR3 residues: CSAQGNSNQPQHF. The CDR3 nucleotides are TGCAGCGCACAGGGTAATAGCAATCAGCCCCAGCATTTT.

The V call is TRBV18, the J call TRBJ1-1, with 8 bases that match TRBD1. The junction had 11 bases not matched to a gene; V was cut back by 5 bases and J by 0 bases. CDR1 is KGHSH, CDR2 LQKENI, per germline. The CDR3 is 17 residues long. CDR3 bases: TGTGCCAGCTCAATTGGACAGGGACTGGTCATGAACACTGAAGCTTTCTTT. Translation gives CASSIGQGLVMNTEAFF.

This clone has just a few counts. The chain carries TRBV5-4 and TRBJ2-7; weak D call: TRBD1 (6 bases). Germline CDR1 reads SGHNT; CDR2 reads YYREEE (reference sequence). V lost 4 bases and J 4 bases, leaving 18 bases between the germline ends. CDR3 size: 15 residues. The CDR3 here is CASSPGGRGKYEQYF. The CDR3 DNA is TGTGCCAGCAGCCCGGGCGGAAGGGGGAAGTACGAGCAGTACTTC. Full variable domain (rest looked up from reference TRBV5-4 and TRBJ2-7): ETGVTQSPTHLIKTRGQQVTLRCSSQSGHNTVSWYQQALGQGPQFIFQYYREEENGRGNFPPRFSGLQFPNYSSELNVNALELDDSALYLCASSPGGRGKYEQYFGPGTRLTVT.